What follows are 17 T cell receptor beta chains derived from one specimen sequenced in a study of cytomegalovirus exposure and HLA in healthy donors. Primers included in the PCR were 60 Vbeta and 13 Jbeta primers. The method was immunoSEQ multiplex PCR; TCRdb's version includes in-frame clones alone and lacks a portion of them. The sample has under 150,000 clones, over 65% seen once. Sequencing used PBMCs. The receptors originated from a woman in her late teens or twenties in good health and CMV-seronegative.

This chain uses TRBV28 with TRBJ1-2, with 9 bases that match TRBD1. With 5 bases clipped from V and 2 bases from J, the junction kept 3 bases outside the gene matches. From germline, CDR1 is MDHEN and CDR2 SYDVKM. The CDR3 is 14 amino acids. The CDR3 nucleotides are TGTGCCAGCAGTGCAGGACAGGGGAACTATGGCTACACCTTC. This translates into CASSAGQGNYGYTF.

V is TRBV4-3 and J is TRBJ1-1; 8 bases fit TRBD1. Looked up from germline, CDR1 is LGHNA and CDR2 is YSLEER. V gave up 4 bases and J gave up 3 bases; unmatched junction bases: 1. The CDR3 runs 13 residues. The CDR3 sequence: CASSPRGHTEAFF. The CDR3 bases are TGCGCCAGCAGCCCCAGGGGGCACACTGAAGCTTTCTTT.

This chain links TRBV7-2 with TRBJ2-3, with a weak D call TRBD2 (5 bases). CDR3 size: 11 residues. Germline lookup yields CDR1 SGHTA and CDR2 FQGNSA. The V end was cut by 4 bases, the J end by 7 bases, with 6 bases between. Written as DNA, the CDR3 is TGTGCCAGCAGCTCGGGAAATACGCAGTATTTT. Protein product: CASSSGNTQYF. The full variable domain, its missing parts supplied by reference TRBV7-2 and TRBJ2-3, is GAGVSQSPSNKVTEKGKDVELRCDPISGHTALYWYRQSLGQGLEFLIYFQGNSAPDKSGLPSDRFSAERTGGSVSTLTIQRTQQEDSAVYLCASSSGNTQYFGPGTRLTVL.

The rearrangement links TRBV10-3 to TRBJ2-3; D is possibly TRBD2 (7 bases). CDR3 length: 14 residues. The V end was cut by 10 bases, the J end by 1 base, with 15 bases between. Germline V gives CDR1 ENHRY, CDR2 SYGVKD. The CDR3 sequence: CATGGPPGTDTQYF. For the CDR3, the DNA is TGTGCCACCGGGGGGCCGCCCGGCACAGATACGCAGTATTTT.

The sample holds a few counts of this clone. CDR3 amino acids: CASSLAFTTAEAFF. The CDR3 coding sequence is TGCGCCAGCAGCTTGGCCTTTACGACAGCTGAAGCTTTCTTT. The rearrangement links TRBV5-1 to TRBJ1-1; a weak D match, TRBD1 (5 bases). This CDR3 has 14 amino acids. Germline CDR1 and CDR2: SGHRS and YFSETQ. V gave up 0 bases and J gave up 6 bases, with 12 bases separating them.

The V call is TRBV12-2, the J call TRBJ1-3; TRBD1, as called in the table, went unchecked against the DNA. TRBV12-2 counts as a pseudogene. This CDR3 contains 18 residues. CDR3 nucleotide sequence: TGTGCAAGTCGCTTAGACGCAGTTATGGCCTTCTCTGGAAACACCATATATTTT. Translating it yields CASRLDAVMAFSGNTIYF.

The genes are TRBV28 and TRBJ2-7; 9 bases map to TRBD1. With V trimmed by 2 bases and J by 4 bases, 6 bases remained unmatched. CDR1 and CDR2 (germline): MDHEN, SYDVKM. CDR3 length: 15 residues. The CDR3 DNA is TGTGCCAGCAGTTTACAAGGGACAGGGACTTACGAGCAGTACTTC. This gives the protein CASSLQGTGTYEQYF.

The chain recombines TRBV5-1 with TRBJ2-3; 7 bases match TRBD2. This CDR3 has 15 residues. V shed 2 bases, J shed 0 bases, and the junction held 3 bases outside the gene matches. Germline V gene data show CDR1 as SGHRS and CDR2 as YFSETQ. The CDR3 region is CASSFTSASTDTQYF. The CDR3 coding sequence is TGCGCCAGCAGCTTTACTAGCGCTAGCACAGATACGCAGTATTTT.

This chain joins TRBV5-4 and TRBJ2-1, with D unclear. Germline loops: CDR1 SGHNT, CDR2 YYREEE (reference sequence). The CDR3 is 13 amino acids. V gave up 6 bases and J gave up 6 bases, with 13 bases separating them. CDR3 in DNA: TGTGCCAGCACCATCCTAGATCGCAATGAGCAGTTCTTC. Protein product: CASTILDRNEQFF. The whole variable domain, filled in from reference TRBV5-4 and TRBJ2-1, reads ETGVTQSPTHLIKTRGQQVTLRCSSQSGHNTVSWYQQALGQGPQFIFQYYREEENGRGNFPPRFSGLQFPNYSSELNVNALELDDSALYLCASTILDRNEQFFGPGTRLTVL.

The chain couples TRBV25-1 to TRBJ1-2, with 7 bases lining up with TRBD1. Trimming removed 6 bases from V and 4 bases from J; junction bases left unmatched: 5. Germline V CDR1 and CDR2: MGHDK, SYGVNS. The CDR3 runs to 13 residues. In DNA, the CDR3 is TGTGCCAGCAGCGTCAGGGGGTCCTATGGCTACACCTTC. Translation: CASSVRGSYGYTF.

The chain employs TRBV9 and TRBJ1-1; maybe TRBD1 (6 bases). The CDR3 length is 17 residues. V lost 3 bases and J lost 1, with 19 bases in between. The germline V gene has CDR1 SGDLS and CDR2 YYNGEE. The CDR3 DNA reads as TGTGCCAGCAGCGCCGAGAGGGGACACCTACCGAACACTGAAGCTTTCTTT. Translated, it gives CASSAERGHLPNTEAFF.

CDR3 region: CASSLAGREAFF. The CDR3 DNA sequence: TGTGCCAGCAGCTTGGCTGGCAGGGAAGCTTTCTTT. The rearrangement uses TRBV5-4 and TRBJ1-1; D gene uncertain. V lost 0 bases, J lost 8 bases, and 8 bases lay in between. This CDR3 contains 12 residues. Germline values: CDR1 SGHNT, CDR2 YYREEE (reference sequence).

The chain carries TRBV9 and TRBJ2-5, with D unclear. The CDR3 contains 13 residues. Germline assignment: CDR1 SGDLS and CDR2 YYNGEE. V was clipped by 0 bases and J by 4 bases, with 7 bases between them. The CDR3 region is CASSVDYGETQYF. DNA of the CDR3: TGTGCCAGCAGCGTAGACTATGGAGAGACCCAGTACTTC.

V and J are TRBV15 and TRBJ1-2, with D hard to call. CDR1 is LNHNV, CDR2 YYDKDF, per germline (reference sequence). V lost 1 base and J lost 8, with 14 bases in between. The CDR3 runs to 14 residues. The CDR3 sequence is CATSRATRVNGYTF. CDR3 coding DNA: TGTGCCACCAGCAGAGCCACGAGGGTTAACGGCTACACCTTC. The variable domain in full, completed from reference TRBV15 and TRBJ1-2, reads DAMVIQNPRYQVTQFGKPVTLSCSQTLNHNVMYWYQQKSSQAPKLLFHYYDKDFNNEADTPDNFQSRRPNTSFCFLDIRSPGLGDTAMYLCATSRATRVNGYTFGSGTRLTVV.

The chain is built from TRBV5-1 and TRBJ2-1, with 14 bases lining up with TRBD2. V shed 4 bases, J shed 10 bases, and the junction held 13 bases outside the gene matches. CDR1 and CDR2 from the germline V gene are SGHRS and YFSETQ. CDR3 size: 17 residues. The CDR3 DNA reads as TGCGCCAGCAGCACCACCCCGGGACTAGCGGGAGTTGGAGAGCAGTTCTTC. Translating it yields CASSTTPGLAGVGEQFF.

This clone was counted a single time. V is TRBV28 and J is TRBJ2-1; the D gene is possibly TRBD2 (6 bases). The germline V and J ends were trimmed by 5 bases and 1 base, with 15 bases remaining between them. The CDR3 sequence is 16 residues long. Looked up from germline, CDR1 is MDHEN and CDR2 is SYDVKM. The CDR3 spells CASSSNTGVSYNEQFF. The CDR3 coding sequence is TGTGCCAGCAGTAGTAACACGGGGGTGTCCTACAATGAGCAGTTCTTC.

This chain uses TRBV5-1 with TRBJ2-5, with D possibly TRBD2 on 5 matching bases. Germline assignment: CDR1 SGHRS and CDR2 YFSETQ. CDR3 size: 13 residues. Trimming shortened V by 6 bases and J by 2 bases, and 11 bases separated the two germline ends. The CDR3 loop is CASKRVGQETQYF. The CDR3 DNA reads as TGCGCCAGCAAGAGGGTGGGGCAAGAGACCCAGTACTTC.